The source of this T cell receptor (beta chain) is a study of multiple sclerosis patients with progressive multifocal leukoencephalopathy. Whole-study findings and limits: Lower normalized Shannon entropy suggested reduced TRB diversity in most PML patients. No common TRBV or TRBJ usage or pairing appeared at PML. Findings may reflect JC virus infection or just general immunocompromise.

Details on this clone: Its target is not known.

Germline CDR1 and CDR2: LNHDA and SQIVND (reference sequence). V was pared by 4 bases and J by 10 bases, with 7 bases of the junction left unmatched. The CDR3 length is 13 residues. Method: immunoSEQ multiplex PCR; TCRdb's copy keeps in-frame clones and lacks some. Altogether over 25,000 clones are present, roughly 91% being singletons, with the ten largest covering about 1.6%. As to time point: more than five months of natalizumab therapy. The receptor was isolated from a human donor with multiple sclerosis. The rearrangement links TRBV19 to TRBJ1-2; 9 nucleotides agree with TRBD1. Sequences were derived from PBMCs, sampled from a patient treated with natalizumab. Here the CDR3 DNA reads TGTGCCAGTAGTAGGGCGGACAGGGGATTCTACACCTTC. Protein sequence: CASSRADRGFYTF.